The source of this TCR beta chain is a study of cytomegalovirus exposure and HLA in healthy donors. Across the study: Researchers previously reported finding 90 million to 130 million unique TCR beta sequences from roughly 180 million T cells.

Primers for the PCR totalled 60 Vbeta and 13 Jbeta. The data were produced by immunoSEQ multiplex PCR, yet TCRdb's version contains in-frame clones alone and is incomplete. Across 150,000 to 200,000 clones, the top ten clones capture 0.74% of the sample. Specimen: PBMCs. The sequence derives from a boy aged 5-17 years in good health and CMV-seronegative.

DNA for the CDR3: TGTGCCAGCAGTAGACGGGGGACTGAAGCTTTCTTT. It specifies CASSRRGTEAFF. J is TRBJ1-1 and V is TRBV6-1, with D perhaps TRBD1 (5 bases). The CDR3 length is 12 residues. V was clipped by 5 bases and J by 5 bases, with 9 bases between them. Per the germline V gene, CDR1 is MNHNS and CDR2 is SASEGT.